This T cell receptor (beta chain) was observed in a study of T cell responses to AZD1222 COVID-19 vaccine. For this clone: The antigen is undetermined.

TCRdb's copy holds only in-frame clones and misses some; the assay was immunoSEQ multiplex PCR. The sample comprises 80,000 or so clones, 87% of which are singletons, and about 1.6% rests with the top ten. Study-level points and caveats: Seropositive at baseline were only 5 to 7 AZD1222 recipients. Regions left unmutated in variants are reportedly the target of nearly half of spike-specific TCRs. Donor demographics were predominantly white British with a female majority; clonal diversity may be underestimated.

This specimen was peripheral blood, taken on day 0 of AZD1222 vaccination. This receptor was taken from an adult in good health.

DNA for the CDR3: TGCGCCAGCAGCGGACCAGGGGGCATGAGCACAGATACGCAGTATTTT. Amino acid sequence: CASSGPGGMSTDTQYF. V is TRBV5-1 and J is TRBJ2-3; 8 nucleotides match TRBD1. The CDR3 sequence is 16 residues long. V shed 4 bases, J shed 0 bases, and the junction held 7 bases outside the gene matches. The germline V gene has CDR1 SGHRS and CDR2 YFSETQ.